Below are 26 T cell receptor beta chains sequenced from a single sample in a study of blood T cell repertoires in COVID-19 (dated by TCRdb to 2020 to 2022). The library was produced with the immunoSEQ multiplex PCR assay. In its TCRdb copy, this immuneACCESS table keeps in-frame sequences only and misses some clones. Where compared with another copy, unresolved V genes explain less than half of these, and the others have no known cause. This sample is represented by under 300,000 clones; about 88% of them were singletons. The leading ten clones occupy under 3.5% of the sample. Sequencing was performed on PBMCs or T cells enriched from blood (not recorded which). Source of these receptors: a woman aged 45-65 years who had recovered from COVID-19.

The chain combines TRBV7-3 with TRBJ2-5, with D possibly TRBD1 on 6 matching bases. Germline CDR1 SGHTA, CDR2 FQGTGA. The V end lost 5 bases, the J end lost 4 bases, and 17 bases lay between the germline ends. The CDR3 consists of 15 residues. The CDR3 loop reads CASSLYLTGRETQYF. The CDR3 nucleotides are TGTGCCAGCAGCCTTTATCTTACAGGGAGAGAGACCCAGTACTTC.

V is TRBV6-5 and J is TRBJ1-1; TRBD1 matches at 11 bases. V lost 6 bases, J lost 10 bases, and 7 bases stayed unmatched. The germline CDR1 and CDR2 sequences are MNHEY and SVGAGI. This CDR3 contains 13 residues. CDR3 residues: CASRRTGGASAFF. In DNA, the CDR3 is TGTGCCAGCAGACGGACAGGGGGCGCTTCAGCTTTCTTT.

The chain recombines TRBV28 with TRBJ1-2; 8 bases line up with TRBD1. With 4 bases clipped from V and 5 bases from J, the junction kept 9 bases outside the gene matches. Germline V lookup: CDR1 MDHEN, CDR2 SYDVKM. The CDR3 spans 15 residues. CDR3 in DNA: TGTGCCAGCAGTTCTAAAACCAGGGGGCGTTATGGCTACACCTTC. It yields the protein CASSSKTRGRYGYTF.

CDR3 loop: CASSETSGSYNEQFF. The CDR3 DNA reads as TGCGCCAGCAGCGAGACTAGCGGGAGCTACAATGAGCAGTTCTTC. This rearrangement joins TRBV4-1 to TRBJ2-1; 12 nucleotides agree with TRBD2. Trimming took 5 bases from V and 3 from J; bases not matched to a gene: 2. From germline, CDR1 is MGHRA and CDR2 YSYEKL. The CDR3 loop spans 15 amino acids.

This chain connects TRBV7-2 to TRBJ1-2; 10 nucleotides match TRBD1. V dropped 4 bases and J dropped 3; count of bases not matched to a gene: 2. CDR3 size: 14 residues. Germline V gene data show CDR1 as SGHTA and CDR2 as FQGNSA. The CDR3 loop reads CASSSGQGYYGYTF. In nucleotides, the CDR3 is TGTGCCAGCAGCTCGGGACAGGGGTACTATGGCTACACCTTC.

This clone appeared once. This chain uses TRBV30 with TRBJ2-3; possibly TRBD2 for D (6 bases). From germline, CDR1 is GTSNPN and CDR2 SVGIG (reference sequence). V gave up 1 base and J gave up 2 bases, with 16 bases separating them. The CDR3 length is 16 residues. The CDR3 DNA follows: TGTGCCTGGAGTGCGAGGGACTCCCGGCTCACAGATACGCAGTATTTT. Translating gives CAWSARDSRLTDTQYF.

V gene TRBV7-2 combines with J gene TRBJ1-1; TRBD1 agrees at 12 bases. The germline V gene encodes CDR1 SGHTA and CDR2 FQGNSA. Trimming at V came to 5 bases and at J to 5 bases, leaving 3 bases not matched to a gene. The CDR3 contains 14 residues. The CDR3 nucleotides are TGTGCCAGCAGCCCGGGACAGGGGGCGACTGAAGCTTTCTTT. Encoded protein: CASSPGQGATEAFF.

This clone has only a few counts. The chain recombines TRBV19 with TRBJ1-6, with a tentative D call TRBD1 (5 bases). Germline V gene data show CDR1 as LNHDA and CDR2 as SQIVND (reference sequence). Trimming removed 6 bases from V and 6 bases from J, with 15 bases in between. The length of the CDR3 is 15 residues. This CDR3 reads CASSRTGDPNSPLHF. CDR3 in DNA: TGTGCCAGTAGCAGAACAGGAGATCCTAATTCACCCCTCCACTTT.

V and J are TRBV4-2 and TRBJ2-6; TRBD1 aligns across 12 bases. V lost 3 bases to trimming and J lost 2 bases; unmatched junction nucleotides: 8. CDR1 LGHNA and CDR2 YNFKEQ come from the germline V gene. This CDR3 comprises 19 residues. DNA for the CDR3: TGTGCCAGCAGCCATCCGGGGGGACAGGGGGCTGCTGGGGCCAACGTCCTGACTTTC. Residues: CASSHPGGQGAAGANVLTF.

The chain uses TRBV11-2 and TRBJ2-4; D is possibly TRBD2 (5 bases). The CDR3 length is 13 residues. The V end was cut by 7 bases, the J end by 3 bases, with 10 bases between. Germline CDR1 is SGHAT and CDR2 is FQNNGV. The CDR3 sequence: CASTEEVKNIQYF. The CDR3 nucleotides are TGTGCCAGCACGGAGGAGGTCAAAAACATTCAGTACTTC.

The rearrangement joins TRBV27 to TRBJ1-5; D remains unclear. V lost 5 bases to trimming and J lost 0 bases, with 8 bases between them. Germline V CDR1 and CDR2: MNHEY, SMNVEV (reference sequence). The CDR3 runs 14 residues. CDR3 nucleotide sequence: TGTGCCAGCAGTAGACAACCTAGCAATCAGCCCCAGCATTTT. Its protein product is CASSRQPSNQPQHF.

The J gene is TRBJ1-1, the V gene TRBV7-9, with D possibly matching TRBD1 (6 bases). The V gene's germline CDR1 is SEHNR and CDR2 FQNEAQ (reference sequence). The CDR3 contains 14 residues. Trimming stripped 5 bases from V and 4 bases from J, with 14 bases between. The CDR3, as DNA: TGTGCCAGCAGCCCCGAGGGGGTTCTCACTGAAGCTTTCTTT. Translated: CASSPEGVLTEAFF. Drawing the rest from reference TRBV7-9 and TRBJ1-1, the complete variable domain is DTGVSQNPRHKITKRGQNVTFRCDPISEHNRLYWYRQTLGQGPEFLTYFQNEAQLEKSRLLSDRFSAERPKGSFSTLEIQRTEQGDSAMYLCASSPEGVLTEAFFGQGTRLTVV.

The chain has TRBV5-8 and TRBJ1-1, with 7 bases fitting TRBD1. Trimming removed 0 bases from V and 0 bases from J; junction bases left unmatched: 8. CDR1 is SGHTS, CDR2 YDEGEE, per germline. CDR3 length equals 17 residues. The CDR3 protein is CASSLAQGVSLNTEAFF. CDR3 coding DNA: TGTGCCAGCAGCTTGGCCCAGGGGGTCAGCTTGAACACTGAAGCTTTCTTT. The whole variable domain, remainder taken from reference TRBV5-8 and TRBJ1-1, is EAGVTQSPTHLIKTRGQQATLRCSPISGHTSVYWYQQALGLGLQFLLWYDEGEERNRGNFPPRFSGRQFPNYSSELNVNALELEDSALYLCASSLAQGVSLNTEAFFGQGTRLTVV.

The CDR3 DNA reads TGCAGCGTTCCCTCGACAGGGGCTGTCAACGTCCTGACTTTC. This sequence encodes CSVPSTGAVNVLTF. This chain connects TRBV29-1 to TRBJ2-6; 8 bases match TRBD1. V gave up 5 bases and J gave up 9 bases; unmatched junction bases: 9. CDR3 length: 14 residues. The germline gives CDR1 SQVTM, CDR2 ANQGSEA.

The chain couples TRBV18 to TRBJ1-2, with D perhaps matching TRBD1 (5 bases). Germline V CDR1 and CDR2: KGHSH, LQKENI. Trimming cost V 2 bases and J 8 bases, with 21 bases left between them. The CDR3 is made up of 16 amino acids. The CDR3 DNA reads TGTGCCAGCTCACCAAACCAGGGCGGGAGCCAAAAAGGCTACACCTTC. Amino acid sequence: CASSPNQGGSQKGYTF.

This clone has a single count. V is TRBV3-1 (or the pseudogene TRBV3-2) and J is TRBJ2-7; 7 nucleotides line up with TRBD1. Trimming took 4 bases from V and 0 from J; bases not matched to a gene: 9. The CDR3 extends over 16 amino acids. Germline V gives CDR1 LGHDT, CDR2 YNNKEL (reference sequence). The CDR3 protein is CASSLTGTVSSYEQYF. DNA of the CDR3: TGTGCCAGCAGCCTGACCGGGACAGTCAGCTCCTACGAGCAGTACTTC.

Here the CDR3 reads CASSLGLVERSLSSYNEQFF. The DNA for the CDR3 is TGTGCCAGCAGCCTTGGACTAGTGGAAAGGAGCCTCAGCTCCTACAATGAGCAGTTCTTC. The chain uses TRBV9 and TRBJ2-1, with 7 bases aligning to TRBD2. The CDR3 extends over 20 amino acids. The germline CDR1 and CDR2 sequences are SGDLS and YYNGEE. The trim removed 4 bases at V and 0 bases at J, leaving 19 bases unmatched.

The V gene is TRBV23-1, the J gene TRBJ1-4; D gene uncertain. TRBV23-1 is known as an ORF, though its function is uncertain. The CDR3 runs 18 residues. The V end lost 1 base, the J end lost 0 bases, and 15 bases lay between the germline ends. The CDR3 spells CASSQCCGSPATNEKLFF. The DNA of the CDR3 is TGCGCCAGCAGTCAATGTTGCGGGTCCCCCGCAACTAATGAAAAACTGTTTTTT.

A note on this clone: The sample has other DNA sequences that encode this CDR3 too. This chain joins TRBV28 and TRBJ1-6; perhaps TRBD1 as D (5 bases). Germline lookup yields CDR1 MDHEN and CDR2 SYDVKM. The V end lost 3 bases, the J end lost 7 bases, and 7 bases lay between the germline ends. The CDR3 runs to 13 residues. The CDR3 nucleotides read TGTGCCAGCAGTTTGGGGGGGAATTCACCCCTCCACTTT. Protein sequence: CASSLGGNSPLHF.

V is TRBV4-1 and J is TRBJ2-2, with TRBD2 matching over 11 bases. Germline CDR1 and CDR2: MGHRA and YSYEKL. The J segment lost 7 bases and the V segment lost 0 bases, leaving 7 bases of the junction unmatched. CDR3 length: 17 residues. CDR3 protein: CASSQDLSLAGVGELFF. The CDR3 coding sequence is TGCGCCAGCAGCCAAGATCTTTCACTAGCGGGGGTCGGGGAGCTGTTTTTT.

The chain has TRBV6-2 or TRBV6-3 and TRBJ1-5; D possibly corresponds to TRBD1 (5 bases). The CDR3 contains 16 residues. Trimming shortened V by 0 bases and J by 4 bases, and 13 bases separated the two germline ends. Germline V CDR1 and CDR2: MNHEY, SVGEGT. For the CDR3, the DNA is TGTGCCAGCAGTTACTCGTCCAGGGATAGGAATCAGCCCCAGCATTTT. This codes for CASSYSSRDRNQPQHF.

The V gene is TRBV9, the J gene TRBJ2-3; 10 bases are shared with TRBD1. The V gene end was trimmed by 4 bases and the J gene end by 4 bases; junction bases not matched to a gene: 6. This CDR3 is 15 amino acids long. Germline V lookup: CDR1 SGDLS, CDR2 YYNGEE. The DNA of the CDR3 is TGTGCCAGCAGCACCCGGACAGGGGGATCAGATACGCAGTATTTT. It is translated as CASSTRTGGSDTQYF.

This chain joins TRBV3-1 (or the pseudogene TRBV3-2) and TRBJ1-1; tentatively, D is TRBD1 (5 bases). CDR1 and CDR2 (germline): LGHDT, YNNKEL (reference sequence). V lost 4 bases to trimming and J lost 7 bases, with 16 bases between them. The length of the CDR3 is 14 residues. CDR3 in amino acids: CASSRGGKGSEAFF. The CDR3 nucleotides are TGTGCCAGCAGCCGGGGGGGAAAAGGTAGTGAAGCTTTCTTT.

The CDR3 bases are TGTGCCAGCAGCACTAGCGGGGGCTCCTACAATGAGCAGTTCTTC. Protein sequence: CASSTSGGSYNEQFF. The rearrangement links TRBV9 to TRBJ2-1; 11 bases line up with TRBD2. This CDR3 contains 15 residues. V gave up 4 bases and J gave up 0 bases; unmatched junction bases: 0. Germline V lookup: CDR1 SGDLS, CDR2 YYNGEE.

V and J are TRBV6-5 and TRBJ2-7; D is ambiguous. This CDR3 region has 16 residues. V was clipped by 2 bases and J by 7 bases, with 21 bases between them. Per germline, CDR1 MNHEY and CDR2 SVGAGI. CDR3 loop: CASSYGGSTHLREQYF. The DNA for the CDR3 is TGTGCCAGCAGTTACGGCGGCTCCACTCACTTAAGGGAGCAGTACTTC.

The rearrangement joins TRBV7-9 to TRBJ1-2; 7 nucleotides line up with TRBD1. The J segment lost 5 bases and the V segment lost 5 bases, leaving 11 bases of the junction unmatched. CDR1 and CDR2 (germline): SEHNR, FQNEAQ (reference sequence). CDR3 length: 15 residues. CDR3 sequence reads: CASSQTLGTEYGYTF. The CDR3 bases are TGTGCCAGCAGCCAGACGCTGGGGACAGAGTATGGCTACACCTTC.